The 8 T cell receptor beta chains below were found in one sample sequenced in a study of blood T cells in healthy people across ages. A J-beta primer mix and a sample-barcoded 5' primer were used in a second PCR of about 7 to 12 cycles. TCRdb used MiXCR to reprocess the 5' RACE reads, holding one entry per CDR3 protein. The sample lists some 930,000 distinct CDR3 sequences, roughly 29% occurring once. These data also featured in a second study, about T cells of mothers and their children.

Sequencing was done on a sample of blood. The receptors here all came from a middle-aged woman in good health.

As regards this clonotype: This may stem from a read error, because a much larger clone lies one nucleotide away. The genes are TRBV28 and TRBJ2-1, with a possible D match to TRBD1 (5 bases). CDR1 and CDR2 from the germline V gene are MDHEN and SYDVKM. V was cut by 5 bases and J by 10 bases, with 21 bases left in between. The CDR3 has 15 amino acids. The CDR3 loop is CASSRPRVPPYEQFF. The CDR3 nucleotides read TGTGCCAGCAGTCGCCCCAGGGTACCACCCTACGAGCAGTTCTTC.

This clonotype turned up a few times. This chain joins TRBV3-1 and TRBJ2-3, with 7 bases lining up with TRBD2. The ends lost 8 bases at V and 0 bases at J; junction bases unmatched: 8. This CDR3 is 15 amino acids long. Germline V gene lookup returns CDR1 LGHDT and CDR2 YNNKEL (reference sequence). Here the CDR3 DNA reads TGTGCCAGCGGGATTAGGCGGGGGAGCACAGATACGCAGTATTTT. Protein: CASGIRRGSTDTQYF.

The gene calls are TRBV6-1 and TRBJ1-2, with 7 nucleotides matching TRBD1. The germline gives CDR1 MNHNS, CDR2 SASEGT. The length of the CDR3 is 14 residues. Unmatched junction bases numbered 3, after V lost 3 bases and J lost 2 bases. CDR3 nucleotides: TGTGCCAGCAGTGAGATACAGGGGAACTATGGCTACACCTTC. Protein: CASSEIQGNYGYTF.

Details on this clonotype: A single base separates this from a much larger clone, so it may be a read error. The chain combines TRBV24-1 with TRBJ2-4; possibly TRBD1 for D (6 bases). The CDR3 length is 15 residues. From germline, CDR1 is KGHDR and CDR2 SFDVKD. The CDR3 reads CVTSDPGDPVRKQYF. The CDR3 DNA follows: TGTGTCACCAGTGATCCAGGGGACCCAGTTAGGAAGCAGTACTTC.

This clonotype was seen repeatedly, ten times or more. The chain is built from TRBV5-5 and TRBJ2-5; the D gene is possibly TRBD2 (6 bases). The CDR3 sequence is 15 residues long. Trimming took off 4 bases at V and 1 base at J, with 14 bases between the two ends. CDR1 and CDR2 from the germline V gene are SGHKS and YYEKEE (reference sequence). CDR3 sequence (DNA): TGTGCCAGCAGCGGAGGCGGGGAGAGCCAAGAGACCCAGTACTTC. It specifies CASSGGGESQETQYF. The whole variable domain, remainder taken from reference TRBV5-5 and TRBJ2-5, is DAGVTQSPTHLIKTRGQQVTLRCSPISGHKSVSWYQQVLGQGPQFIFQYYEKEERGRGNFPDRFSARQFPNYSSELNVNALLLGDSALYLCASSGGGESQETQYFGPGTRLLVL.

This clonotype was seen more than once but under ten times. The CDR3 here is CASSERTYDGYTF. CDR3 DNA sequence: TGTGCCAGCAGCGAGAGGACATACGATGGCTACACCTTC. The chain employs TRBV25-1 and TRBJ1-2; possible D gene TRBD1, 5 bases. V was cut by 6 bases and J by 6 bases, with 14 bases left in between. The CDR3 runs to 13 residues. Germline lookup yields CDR1 MGHDK and CDR2 SYGVNS.

Ten or more counts support this clonotype. The rearrangement joins TRBV7-2 to TRBJ2-7, with TRBD1 matching over 7 bases. The CDR3 loop spans 15 amino acids. The ends lost 5 bases at V and 3 bases at J; junction bases unmatched: 10. CDR1 is SGHTA, CDR2 FQGNSA, per germline. CDR3 sequence reads: CASSRNPGQRYEQYF. CDR3 sequence (DNA): TGTGCCAGCAGCCGAAATCCGGGACAGCGCTACGAGCAGTACTTC.

This clonotype has a count of ten or more. V usage is TRBV29-1 and J usage is TRBJ2-5; the D is unclear. The germline gives CDR1 SQVTM, CDR2 ANQGSEA. V was trimmed by 6 bases and J by 5 bases, leaving 16 bases between them. The CDR3 has 13 amino acids. The CDR3 sequence is CSVTRGSRETQYF. In nucleotides, the CDR3 is TGCAGCGTGACCCGAGGCTCTCGGGAGACCCAGTACTTC.